This passage covers 16 T cell receptor beta chains from one sample sequenced in a study of cytomegalovirus exposure and HLA in healthy donors. Vbeta (60) and Jbeta (13) primers were used in the PCR. Some clones are missing from TCRdb's copy, which holds only in-frame ones; the method was immunoSEQ multiplex PCR. The table records about 200,000 clones, around 83% of them present only once. Sequences were obtained from PBMCs. Every receptor here comes from a girl between 5 and 17 years old in good health and CMV-seronegative.

This clone occurred a few times. V gene TRBV5-1 combines with J gene TRBJ1-1; D gene unclear. CDR3 length: 14 amino acids. Germline assignment: CDR1 SGHRS and CDR2 YFSETQ. V shed 7 bases and J shed 0 bases, with 13 bases lying between them. CDR3 amino acids: CASCIEALNTEAFF. The CDR3 DNA follows: TGCGCCAGCTGCATCGAGGCCCTGAACACTGAAGCTTTCTTT. Full variable domain (outside the CDR3, taken from reference TRBV5-1 and TRBJ1-1): KAGVTQTPRYLIKTRGQQVTLSCSPISGHRSVSWYQQTPGQGLQFLFEYFSETQRNKGNFPGRFSGRQFSNSRSEMNVSTLELGDSALYLCASCIEALNTEAFFGQGTRLTVV.

CDR3 in amino acids: CASRTPHGGKVMNTEAFF. The CDR3, as DNA: TGTGCCAGCCGAACACCACATGGAGGGAAAGTTATGAACACTGAAGCTTTCTTT. The chain couples TRBV28 to TRBJ1-1; D is uncertain. Trimming left V 8 bases short and J 0 bases short, with 25 bases between. CDR1 is MDHEN, CDR2 SYDVKM, per germline. The CDR3 has 18 residues. Drawing the rest from reference TRBV28 and TRBJ1-1, the complete variable domain is DVKVTQSSRYLVKRTGEKVFLECVQDMDHENMFWYRQDPGLGLRLIYFSYDVKMKEKGDIPEGYSVSREKKERFSLILESASTNQTSMYLCASRTPHGGKVMNTEAFFGQGTRLTVV.

This chain uses TRBV19 with TRBJ2-1; 12 bases agree with TRBD2. The CDR3 totals 15 residues. Germline V gene sequence: CDR1 LNHDA, CDR2 SQIVND (reference sequence). Unmatched junction bases numbered 4, after V lost 3 bases and J lost 7 bases. The CDR3 DNA follows: TGTGCCAGTAGTATTGCTAGCGGGGGGGTTAATGAGCAGTTCTTC. Residues: CASSIASGGVNEQFF.

This clone was picked up a small number of times. V usage is TRBV5-1 and J usage is TRBJ2-7; 7 bases fit TRBD2. V was clipped by 0 bases and J by 4 bases; unmatched bases: 7. This CDR3 region has 15 residues. Per the germline V gene, CDR1 is SGHRS and CDR2 is YFSETQ. The CDR3 is CASSLAGAGSYEQYF. The CDR3, as DNA: TGCGCCAGCAGCTTGGCGGGAGCGGGGAGTTACGAGCAGTACTTC.

The chain combines TRBV28 with TRBJ2-7; 7 bases are shared with TRBD2. CDR1 MDHEN and CDR2 SYDVKM come from the germline V gene. V shed 3 bases, J shed 2 bases, and the junction held 10 bases outside the gene matches. The CDR3 length is 16 residues. The CDR3 DNA is TGTGCCAGCAGTTTCGTCAGTGCGGGGGTGCCCTACGAGCAGTACTTC. This translates into CASSFVSAGVPYEQYF.

The gene calls are TRBV7-2 and TRBJ1-3, with D uncertain. The V end was cut by 8 bases, the J end by 6 bases, with 14 bases between. Germline V gives CDR1 SGHTA, CDR2 FQGNSA. The length of the CDR3 is 13 residues. The CDR3 sequence: CASGPVNLNTIYF. CDR3 nucleotides: TGTGCCAGCGGGCCAGTCAACTTAAACACCATATATTTT.

The genes are TRBV4-1 and TRBJ2-7; tentative D call: TRBD2 (7 bases). The CDR3 is made up of 17 amino acids. Germline V gene lookup returns CDR1 MGHRA and CDR2 YSYEKL. V was shortened by 3 bases and J by 4 bases, with 22 bases between the two germline ends. DNA for the CDR3: TGCGCCAGCAGCCAGGAGACAGGACTAGTGTCATTGTACGAGCAGTACTTC. Amino acids: CASSQETGLVSLYEQYF.

The V and J genes are TRBV9 and TRBJ1-2; TRBD1 matches at 7 bases. The length of the CDR3 is 15 residues. J gave up 4 bases and V 3 bases, and 9 bases lay outside the gene matches. Germline V gene data show CDR1 as SGDLS and CDR2 as YYNGEE. The CDR3: CASSDGTANPYGYTF. For the CDR3, the DNA is TGTGCCAGCAGCGATGGGACAGCGAACCCCTATGGCTACACCTTC. Supplemented by reference TRBV9 and TRBJ1-2, the full variable domain reads DSGVTQTPKHLITATGQRVTLRCSPRSGDLSVYWYQQSLDQGLQFLIQYYNGEERAKGNILERFSAQQFPDLHSELNLSSLELGDSALYFCASSDGTANPYGYTFGSGTRLTVV.

The chain carries TRBV4-2 and TRBJ2-3; no definite D call. CDR1 is LGHNA, CDR2 YNFKEQ, per germline. The V gene lost 1 base and the J gene lost 2 bases, with 10 bases spanning the gap. The CDR3 has 15 amino acids. The CDR3 loop is CASSQGGINTDTQYF. The CDR3 DNA is TGTGCCAGCAGCCAAGGCGGCATAAACACAGATACGCAGTATTTT.

This chain uses TRBV7-3 with TRBJ1-1; TRBD1 agrees at 7 bases. The CDR3 runs to 14 residues. The germline CDR1 and CDR2 sequences are SGHTA and FQGTGA. Losses at the gene ends were 4 bases for V and 8 bases for J; bases not matched to a gene: 10. This CDR3 is CASSSRQGRAEAFF. The CDR3, as DNA: TGTGCCAGCAGCTCCCGACAGGGTCGGGCGGAAGCTTTCTTT.

The V and J genes are TRBV7-6 and TRBJ2-2; TRBD2 is a possible D gene (6 bases). From germline, CDR1 is SGHVS and CDR2 FNYEAQ. V lost 5 bases, J lost 0 bases, and 16 bases lay in between. This CDR3 spans 17 amino acids. CDR3: CASSNSGQDANTGELFF. In nucleotides, the CDR3 is TGTGCCAGCAGCAATAGCGGACAAGACGCGAACACCGGGGAGCTGTTTTTT.

The chain joins TRBV4-3 to TRBJ1-2; tentative D call: TRBD1 (6 bases). This CDR3 is built from 16 residues. Deletions cut 2 bases from V and 7 bases from J, with 20 bases between. Germline CDR1 LGHNA, CDR2 YSLEER. CDR3 sequence reads: CASSQSTEGGLSGYTF. The CDR3, as DNA: TGCGCCAGCAGCCAATCAACGGAGGGGGGGCTAAGTGGCTACACCTTC.

The V and J genes are TRBV30 and TRBJ1-6, with TRBD1 identical over 7 bases. Germline V lookup: CDR1 GTSNPN, CDR2 SVGIG (reference sequence). The J segment lost 0 bases and the V segment lost 1 base, leaving 9 bases of the junction unmatched. The CDR3 runs to 18 residues. CDR3: CAWSGTYRGFSYNSPLHF. The CDR3 region has the DNA TGTGCCTGGAGTGGAACATACAGGGGCTTCTCCTATAATTCACCCCTCCACTTT.

The chain uses TRBV6-6 and TRBJ1-2; TRBD1 matches 10 bases. Germline CDR1 and CDR2: MNHNY and SVGAGI (reference sequence). The CDR3 is 16 residues long. V trimming: 6 bases; J trimming: 3 bases; junction bases outside the gene matches: 10. CDR3 protein: CASSARQGAIDYGYTF. Written as DNA, the CDR3 is TGTGCCAGCAGCGCACGACAGGGGGCGATCGACTATGGCTACACCTTC.

V usage is TRBV7-2 and J usage is TRBJ2-6, with 7 nucleotides matching TRBD1. The junction had 5 bases not matched to a gene; V was cut back by 5 bases and J by 1 base. Germline CDR1 reads SGHTA; CDR2 reads FQGNSA. The CDR3 loop spans 16 amino acids. CDR3 nucleotides: TGTGCCAGCAGCCAATTACAGGGGTCTGGGGCCAACGTCCTGACTTTC. Its protein is CASSQLQGSGANVLTF.

V and J are TRBV14 and TRBJ2-2; 7 bases agree with TRBD2. Germline CDR1 SGHDN, CDR2 FVKESK. Trimming took 4 bases from V and 2 from J; bases not matched to a gene: 10. The CDR3 extends over 17 amino acids. The CDR3 sequence is CASSRTAGTINTGELFF. CDR3 nucleotides: TGTGCCAGCAGCCGAACCGCCGGGACTATTAACACCGGGGAGCTGTTTTTT.